These 30 T cell receptor delta chains originate from one sample sequenced in a study of γδ T cells in repeated Plasmodium falciparum infection. TCRdb re-identified clones in the multiplex PCR reads via CATT. Among 45,000 to 50,000 delta-chain clones listed, about 1.5% were seen once. Bulk repertoires came from Vgamma9/Vdelta2+ or Vdelta2-negative gammadelta T cells flow-sorted from PBMC. The sequencing sample was made of gamma-delta T cells from blood. All receptors derive from a pool of human donors (malaria-infected and uninfected, not separated).

In this sample, this clone turned up a few times. The protein given by TCRdb reflects a much larger clone and differs at residue 14 from this DNA's translation, likely from a read error; the protein shown is the DNA's translation. This chain connects TRDV1 to TRDJ1; no clear D gene. Germline matching of the DNA provided the J gene here, since TCRdb leaves it blank. The CDR3 sequence is 17 residues long. The germline V gene has CDR1 TSWWSYY and CDR2 QGS. CDR3 loop: CALGEYEGSLNTDRLIF. CDR3 nucleotide sequence: TGTGCTCTTGGGGAATATGAGGGGTCCCTAAACACCGATAGACTCATCTTT.

This clone showed up many times. At residue 12, the TCRdb protein and translated DNA are inconsistent; the protein given comes from the DNA. The genes are TRDV1 and TRDJ1, with 10 bases aligning to TRDD3. CDR1 and CDR2 from the germline V gene are TSWWSYY and QGS. The CDR3 covers 18 residues. V was pared by 0 bases and J by 2 bases, with 9 bases of the junction left unmatched. The CDR3 spells CALGELPLWGIITDKLIF. The DNA of the CDR3 is TGTGCTCTTGGGGAACTCCCACTCTGGGGGATAATAACCGATAAACTCATCTTT.

This clone showed up just a few times. Possible read error: a much larger clone is one base away. The V gene was identified as TRDV1, while no J gene was called; the tabulated D call, TRDD3, remains unverified against the DNA. This CDR3 has 15 amino acids. Per the germline V gene, CDR1 is TSWWSYY and CDR2 is QGS. Written as DNA, the CDR3 is TGTGCTCTTGGGGAACCTTCTGGGGGATCATACAAACTCACCTTC. Protein: CALGEPSGGSYKLTF.

Concerning this clone itself: The protein recorded in TCRdb matches a much larger clone and deviates from this DNA's translation at residue 11, suggesting a read error; the protein here is obtained by translating the DNA. The chain carries TRDV1 and TRDJ1; D is unresolved. Trimming stripped 4 bases from V and 6 bases from J, with 18 bases between. Germline V gene sequence: CDR1 TSWWSYY, CDR2 QGS. The CDR3 runs to 15 residues. CDR3 protein: CALGGPIRVTNKLIF. The DNA for the CDR3 is TGTGCTCTTGGGGGGCCGATCCGGGTTACCAATAAACTCATCTTT.

This clone showed up many times. The gene calls are TRDV2 and TRDJ1, with TRDD3 matching 12 bases. Here the J gene came from matching the DNA to germline, since TCRdb omits it. CDR1 is GEAIGNYY and CDR2 is EKD in the germline V gene. Unmatched junction bases numbered 10, after V lost 5 bases and J lost 1 base. The CDR3 sequence is 17 residues long. Written as DNA, the CDR3 is TGTGCCTGTGTGCCCCTGGAACTGGGGGATACCACCGATAAACTCATCTTT. It encodes CACVPLELGDTTDKLIF.

This clone has only a few counts. Given a much more abundant clone one base away, this may be a read error. This sample includes further DNA sequences coding for the same CDR3. The chain combines TRDV1 with TRDJ1; D is unclear. V was pared by 0 bases and J by 0 bases, with 11 bases between. The V gene's germline CDR1 is TSWWSYY and CDR2 QGS. The CDR3 spans 16 residues. The CDR3 is CALGELVPKYTDKLIF. Here the CDR3 DNA reads TGTGCTCTTGGGGAACTGGTACCTAAATACACCGATAAACTCATCTTT.

This clone was found many times. A much larger clone is a single base away; this may be a read error. Within the sample, other DNA sequences also encode this same CDR3. This chain uses TRDV1 with TRDJ1; perhaps TRDD3 as D (5 bases). The CDR3 runs 16 residues. Germline V gene lookup returns CDR1 TSWWSYY and CDR2 QGS. In DNA, the CDR3 is TGTGCCCTTGGGGAAACAAGGGCCGCGTACACCGATAAACTCATCTTT. It is translated as CALGETRAAYTDKLIF.

In regard to this clone: TCRdb's listed protein matches a much larger clone and diverges from this DNA's translation at residue 17, likely through a read error; the protein shown comes from the DNA. The chain joins TRDV1 to TRDJ1; 10 bases align to TRDD3. This CDR3 has 23 residues. Germline V gene data show CDR1 as TSWWSYY and CDR2 as QGS. The V segment lost 0 bases and the J segment 1 base; nucleotides outside the gene matches: 23. The DNA for the CDR3 is TGTGCTCTTGGGGAACTAGCCCATCAAATTGGAGATGGGGGATACCAAACCACCGATAAACTCATCTTT. Amino acids: CALGELAHQIGDGGYQTTDKLIF.

The sample holds a few counts of this clone. This DNA's translation differs at residue 11 from TCRdb's protein, which comes from a much larger clone; a read error is likely, and the protein shown is translated from the DNA. The chain carries TRDV1 and TRDJ1, with D possibly matching TRDD3 (5 bases). Germline matching of the DNA provided the J gene here, since TCRdb leaves it blank. CDR1 is TSWWSYY and CDR2 is QGS in the germline V gene. The CDR3 is made up of 19 amino acids. Trimming left V 2 bases short and J 0 bases short, with 22 bases between. The CDR3 region has the DNA TGTGCTCTTGGGGAAGGGATTTCAAACGCGCCGGGGGACACCGATAAACTCATCTTT. Translated, it gives CALGEGISNAPGDTDKLIF.

This clone occurred a few times. TCRdb assigns this DNA the protein of a much larger clone, which departs from its translation at residues 16 and 19; this likely reflects a read error, and the protein shown comes from translating the DNA. No J gene was named, though the V gene is TRDV1; the D call TRDD3 from the table was never checked on the DNA. Germline CDR1 and CDR2: TSWWSYY and QGS. The CDR3 is made up of 21 amino acids. The CDR3 loop is CALGESLSYGPLWGRVDKPIF. The CDR3 DNA is TGTGCTCTTGGGGAATCACTGTCCTACGGGCCCCTCTGGGGGAGAGTCGATAAACCCATCTTT.

This clone was detected only a few times. A far larger clone is one base from this, pointing to a likely read error. Other DNA variants within this sample encode the same CDR3. V gene TRDV1 was called; the J gene was not; TRDD3 is the table's D call, not checked against the DNA. The CDR3 length is 24 residues. Germline V gene data show CDR1 as TSWWSYY and CDR2 as QGS. The CDR3 DNA sequence: TGTGCTCTTGGGGAATGGGGAACGACCCCGACTCCGAACTGGGGGATACGCGTCGGCCCCAAACTCATCTTC. Amino acids: CALGEWGTTPTPNWGIRVGPKLIF.

As concerns this clone: With a far larger clone one base away, a read error is the likely cause. The sample has other DNA sequences that encode this CDR3 too. The CDR3 DNA reads as TGTGCCCTTGGGGAACGTACGTTAGGGTTCCCCACCGATAAACTCATCTTT. It yields the protein CALGERTLGFPTDKLIF. The genes are TRDV1 and TRDJ1; TRDD3 is a possible D gene (5 bases). TCRdb leaves out the J gene; it was filled in here by matching the DNA to germline. The CDR3 is made up of 17 amino acids. The V gene's germline CDR1 is TSWWSYY and CDR2 QGS.

Details on this clone: The protein held in TCRdb is that of a much larger clone and does not match this DNA's translation at residue 7, likely because of a read error; the protein shown is translated from the DNA. This chain's CDR3 is CALGDLASADKLIF. The CDR3, as DNA: TGTGCTCTTGGGGATTTAGCCAGTGCCGATAAACTCATCTTT. This chain connects TRDV1 to TRDJ1; D call uncertain. Because TCRdb records no J gene, it was assigned here through a match of the DNA to germline. The CDR3 loop spans 14 amino acids. V lost 3 bases to trimming and J lost 3 bases, with 11 bases between them. In germline, CDR1 is TSWWSYY, CDR2 QGS.

Of note for this clone: This likely came from a read error, as a far larger clone is one base away. The sample contains more than one DNA sequence encoding this CDR3. V and J are TRDV1 and TRDJ2; D remains unclear. TCRdb carries no J gene annotation; the J gene was assigned here by matching the DNA with germline. CDR1 is TSWWSYY and CDR2 is QGS in the germline V gene. The V end lost 1 base, the J end lost 2 bases, and 20 bases lay between the germline ends. The CDR3 covers 19 residues. The chain's CDR3 is CALGEPLGSRVYLTAQLFF. The CDR3, as DNA: TGTGCTCTTGGGGAACCCCTAGGTTCTAGGGTTTACTTGACAGCACAACTCTTCTTT.

About this clone: A far bigger clonotype differs at one base, so this is likely a read error. The same CDR3 is also encoded by other DNA sequences in this sample. The chain links TRDV1 to TRDJ1; D ambiguous. CDR3 length equals 19 residues. Germline V gives CDR1 TSWWSYY, CDR2 QGS. Here the CDR3 DNA reads TGTGCTCTTGGGGAACGGGAGATTCTCTCGGTGTTGTACACCGATAAACTCATCTTC. Translated, it gives CALGEREILSVLYTDKLIF.

In this sample, this clone turned up a few times. The protein held in TCRdb is that of a much larger clone and does not match this DNA's translation at residue 8, likely because of a read error; the protein shown is translated from the DNA. The genes are TRDV1 and TRDJ1; 10 nucleotides align to TRDD3. TCRdb does not report a J gene; here it was assigned by matching the DNA to germline references. Germline V CDR1 and CDR2: TSWWSYY, QGS. Germline trimming cut 3 bases from V and 0 bases from J; bases unmatched to any gene: 10. CDR3 length: 18 amino acids. The CDR3 spells CALGDGSRGIRDTDKLIF. The CDR3 nucleotides are TGTGCTCTTGGGGACGGCTCCCGGGGGATACGAGACACCGATAAACTCATCTTT.

A note on this clone: TCRdb's listed protein matches a much larger clone and diverges from this DNA's translation at residue 10, likely through a read error; the protein shown comes from the DNA. V usage is TRDV1 and J usage is TRDJ1; 7 positions match TRDD3. No J gene is reported in TCRdb; it was inferred here by comparing the DNA with germline. This CDR3 has 22 residues. The germline V gene has CDR1 TSWWSYY and CDR2 QGS. The CDR3 loop is CAHGDSATSRLNTGEVNDRLIF. The CDR3 nucleotides are TGTGCTCATGGGGACTCCGCCACTTCCCGCCTAAATACTGGGGAGGTGAACGATAGACTCATCTTT.

Notes on this clone: TCRdb shows a much larger clone's protein in place of this DNA's translation, and the two differ at residue 7, likely through a read error; the protein shown is translated from the DNA. The rearrangement joins TRDV1 to TRDJ1; D gene uncertain. TCRdb supplies no J gene; here it was assigned by aligning the nucleotide sequence to germline. There are 15 residues in the CDR3. Trimming cost V 5 bases and J 0 bases, with 13 bases left between them. Per the germline V gene, CDR1 is TSWWSYY and CDR2 is QGS. The CDR3 sequence: CALGKLPENTDKLIF. CDR3 sequence (DNA): TGTGCTCTTGGGAAGTTACCGGAGAACACCGATAAACTCATCTTT.

The table lists this clone with a few counts. TCRdb's protein, taken from a much larger clone, differs from this DNA's translation at residue 8, likely owing to a read error; the protein displayed comes from the DNA. This rearrangement joins TRDV1 to TRDJ1; 13 bases align to TRDD3. Germline loops: CDR1 TSWWSYY, CDR2 QGS. V lost 2 bases and J lost 3; bases outside the gene matches: 21. This CDR3 spans 22 amino acids. The CDR3 here is CALGERLGPRVTGGYASDKLIF. The CDR3 DNA sequence: TGTGCTCTTGGGGAAAGACTCGGCCCTCGGGTTACTGGGGGATACGCGTCCGATAAACTCATCTTT.

Points on this clone: A far bigger clonotype differs at one base, so this is likely a read error. The sample contains more than one DNA sequence encoding this CDR3. The chain joins TRDV3 to TRDJ1; 9 bases match TRDD2. Here the J gene was assigned by germline matching of the DNA, as TCRdb has none. V lost 0 bases to trimming and J lost 1 base; unmatched junction nucleotides: 24. The CDR3 totals 21 residues. The germline gives CDR1 TVYSNPD, CDR2 GDNSRS (reference sequence). Here the CDR3 reads CAFSEPSYLLGDPPITDKLIF. The CDR3 coding sequence is TGTGCCTTTAGTGAGCCTTCCTACTTGCTGGGAGACCCTCCTATCACCGATAAACTCATCTTT. Combining the CDR3 with reference TRDV3 and TRDJ1 gives the whole variable domain CDKVTQSSPDQTVASGSEVVLLCTYDTVYSNPDLFWYRIRPDYSFQFVFYGDNSRSEGADFTQGRFSVKHILTQKAFHLVISPVRTEDSATYYCAFSEPSYLLGDPPITDKLIFGKGTRVTVEP.

Remarks on this clone: TCRdb shows a much larger clone's protein in place of this DNA's translation, and the two differ at residue 16, likely through a read error; the protein shown is translated from the DNA. The V gene call reads TRDV3; no J gene was called; the table's D gene call, TRDD3, was not cross checked with the DNA. Germline V gene lookup returns CDR1 TVYSNPD and CDR2 GDNSRS (reference sequence). The CDR3 runs 18 residues. The CDR3 spells CAFNRGRWGIKDTDKFIF. CDR3 bases: TGTGCCTTTAACAGGGGTCGTTGGGGGATAAAGGACACCGATAAATTCATCTTT.

This clone was counted a few times. A much larger clone is a single base away; this may be a read error. The identical CDR3 is also encoded by other nucleotide sequences in the sample. The chain couples TRDV2 to TRDJ3, with 10 bases aligning to TRDD3. TCRdb does not report a J gene; here it was assigned by matching the DNA to germline references. Germline-derived CDR1 and CDR2 are GEAIGNYY and EKD. The CDR3 has 23 amino acids. V lost 2 bases and J lost 1; bases outside the gene matches: 19. The CDR3: CACDNRGEKTGGSESWDTRQMFF. In DNA form, the CDR3 reads TGTGCCTGTGACAATCGGGGCGAAAAGACTGGGGGATCCGAGTCCTGGGACACCCGACAGATGTTTTTC.

This clone was recorded a few times. A much larger clonotype is one base distant, so this may be a read error. The chain carries TRDV1 and TRDJ1; D assignment may be TRDD2 or TRDD3 (7 bases each). CDR3 length: 24 residues. Germline loops: CDR1 TSWWSYY, CDR2 QGS. CDR3 in DNA: TGTGCTCTCGGGGACCTACCGCCGAGGTTCCTACGTTCTGGGGGCTGCCGGTACACCGATAAACTCATCTTT. Amino acids: CALGDLPPRFLRSGGCRYTDKLIF.

This clone has only a few counts. This likely reflects a read error, since a far larger clone is one base away. The identical CDR3 is also encoded by other nucleotide sequences in the sample. The CDR3 nucleotides are TGTGCCTGTGACACGAAAGGGATAAACACCGATAAGCTCATCTTT. Translated, it gives CACDTKGINTDKLIF. The V gene is listed as TRDV2; no J gene was called; TRDD3 was called by the table and not checked on the DNA. Germline V CDR1 and CDR2: GEAIGNYY, EKD. CDR3 length: 15 residues.

This clone was detected ten times or more. This likely stems from a read error, as it lies one base from a far larger clone. The sample contains more than one DNA sequence encoding this CDR3. The chain couples TRDV1 to TRDJ1; D ambiguous. CDR3 size: 18 residues. The V end was cut by 2 bases, the J end by 0 bases, with 19 bases between. Germline CDR1 and CDR2: TSWWSYY and QGS. CDR3 sequence reads: CALGETKGYVLDTDKLIF. The CDR3, as DNA: TGTGCTCTTGGGGAAACAAAGGGTTACGTTCTTGACACCGATAAACTCATCTTT.

This clone appeared a few times. TCRdb has a much larger clone's protein, which differs at residue 12 from the translation of this DNA, likely because of a read error; what is shown is the protein translated from the DNA. The rearrangement joins TRDV1 to TRDJ1; possibly TRDD2 or TRDD3 for D (7 bases each). Germline V gene lookup returns CDR1 TSWWSYY and CDR2 QGS. CDR3 length equals 21 residues. V lost 0 bases and J 2 bases, leaving 28 bases between the germline ends. This chain's CDR3 is CALGELVRIPTSLGWTDKLIF. CDR3 DNA sequence: TGTGCTCTTGGGGAACTAGTTCGGATTCCTACCTCACTGGGGTGGACCGATAAACTCATCTTT.

A note on this clone: The protein that TCRdb holds for this DNA derives from a much larger clone and differs from the translated DNA at residue 9, which likely indicates a read error; the protein shown here is translated from the DNA. The rearrangement links TRDV1 to TRDJ1; a weak D match, TRDD3 (5 bases). The J gene, left out of TCRdb, was set here by checking the DNA against germline. This CDR3 has 23 amino acids. The germline V gene encodes CDR1 TSWWSYY and CDR2 QGS. V gave up 3 bases and J gave up 0 bases, with 35 bases separating them. The CDR3 reads CALGELGWGRQGPLRPYTDKLIF. The DNA for the CDR3 is TGTGCTCTTGGGGAGCTAGGGTGGGGCCGCCAAGGCCCTCTTCGACCGTACACCGATAAACTCATCTTT.

For this clone: This DNA's translation differs at residue 6 from TCRdb's protein, which comes from a much larger clone; a read error is likely, and the protein shown is translated from the DNA. The chain employs TRDV1 and TRDJ1; 8 bases fit TRDD3. The J gene is not listed in TCRdb, so it was assigned here from a DNA match to germline. V dropped 6 bases and J dropped 4; count of bases not matched to a gene: 13. CDR1 is TSWWSYY and CDR2 is QGS in the germline V gene. This CDR3 spans 16 amino acids. The CDR3 sequence: CALGRVTLGDNDKLIF. CDR3 DNA: TGTGCTCTTGGTAGGGTTACTCTGGGGGACAACGATAAACTCATCTTT.

As to this clone: TCRdb's listed protein matches a much larger clone and diverges from this DNA's translation at residue 16, likely through a read error; the protein shown comes from the DNA. Here the CDR3 DNA reads TGTGCTCTTGCGGTGGAGACCCATTCCAACAATTACGACTGGGGGCTCACGCGACTCATCTTT. This gives the protein CALAVETHSNNYDWGLTRLIF. The chain carries TRDV1 and TRDJ1; 8 nucleotides match TRDD3. TCRdb records no J gene; here it was assigned by comparing the DNA to germline. The CDR3 has 21 amino acids. Germline trimming cut 7 bases from V and 10 bases from J; bases unmatched to any gene: 35. From germline, CDR1 is TSWWSYY and CDR2 QGS.

This clone has just a few counts. One end of the junction is discordant with germline, which a read error may explain. This rearrangement joins TRDV1 to TRDJ1, with 9 bases matching TRDD3. The germline V gene has CDR1 TSWWSYY and CDR2 QGS. CDR3 length equals 26 residues. Here the CDR3 reads CALGERSFPKTQVLLGECRANRKLTF. The CDR3 region has the DNA TGTGCTCTTGGGGAACGATCCTTCCCAAAGACCCAAGTTTTACTGGGGGAATGTCGAGCGAACCGTAAACTCACCTTC.